This T cell receptor beta chain came from a study of T cell repertoires in cytomegalovirus infection. Overall study context: Use of recently identified HLA-C-restricted and well-studied HLA-B-restricted CMV epitopes was part of the study.

Details on this clonotype: What it recognizes is unknown.

TCRdb ran MiXCR on the reads and lists one entry per CDR3 protein. The table records some 99,000 distinct CDR3 sequences, 29% of them present only once. General study points: Dominating the ex vivo response were HLA-C-restricted CMV-specific TCR beta clonotypes. Pooled public TCR beta family frequency picked out CMV carriers with the relevant HLA.

Germline loops: CDR1 MNHNY, CDR2 SVGAGI (reference sequence). This CDR3 region has 19 residues. J lost 8 bases, V lost 4 bases, and 22 bases had no gene match. Specimen: CD8+ T cells from cultured PBMCs, collected from culture after CMV antigen stimulation. The chain recombines TRBV6-6 with TRBJ1-2; 10 bases align to TRBD1. The TCR was taken from a human donor in good health (CMV status not recorded). Some clones in this sample may be carry-over from other donors' samples. Written as DNA, the CDR3 is TGTGCCAGCAGTTCTACCGGAAAACCCCAAAGGGACAGGGGAGAAGGCTACACCTTC. Its protein product is CASSSTGKPQRDRGEGYTF.